Below, 27 T cell receptor beta chains from the same sample are listed, as sequenced in a study of molecular identifiers for immune sequencing clone quantification. TCRdb analysed the PCR reads with MiXCR anew, one entry per CDR3 protein. This table holds a few hundred thousand distinct CDR3 sequences, about 25% found once. Sequencing input: naive CD8+ T cells from blood, with Jurkat cell RNA spiked in. Subset: FACS-sorted CD8+CD4-CCR7+CD45RA+ naive T cells. These receptors originate from a human donor in good health. Some libraries in this study had Jurkat cell RNA spiked in.

This clonotype has only a few counts. The J gene is TRBJ1-1, the V gene TRBV11-2; 7 bases line up with TRBD1. This CDR3 spans 14 amino acids. V lost 4 bases to trimming and J lost 0 bases; unmatched junction nucleotides: 2. Per the germline V gene, CDR1 is SGHAT and CDR2 is FQNNGV. CDR3 coding DNA: TGTGCCAGCAGCTCGGACAGGATGAACACTGAAGCTTTCTTT. Translated: CASSSDRMNTEAFF.

This chain links TRBV4-2 with TRBJ2-1; 8 positions match TRBD2. Trimming cost V 1 base and J 12 bases; bases outside gene matches: 8. Germline assignment: CDR1 LGHNA and CDR2 YNFKEQ. CDR3 length: 14 residues. In DNA form, the CDR3 reads TGTGCCAGCAGCCAAGTCGGGCTGGCGGGAGGGCAGTTCTTC. It specifies CASSQVGLAGGQFF.

The chain recombines TRBV29-1 with TRBJ2-7; D gene ambiguous. Germline loops: CDR1 SQVTM, CDR2 ANQGSEA. The CDR3 covers 10 residues. The V and J ends lost 7 bases and 3 bases respectively, with 7 bases between them. CDR3 coding DNA: TGCAGCGGTACCGACTACGAGCAGTACTTC. Protein sequence: CSGTDYEQYF.

This clonotype has more than one count but fewer than ten. As DNA, the CDR3 is TGTGCCATCAGTGAGTCGACAGCCACAAACACTGAAGCTTTCTTT. It yields the protein CAISESTATNTEAFF. J is TRBJ1-1 and V is TRBV10-3; D is perhaps TRBD1 (5 bases). V was clipped by 0 bases and J by 2 bases, with 10 bases between them. The CDR3 is 15 residues long. Germline V gene data show CDR1 as ENHRY and CDR2 as SYGVKD.

About this clonotype itself: A much larger clone lies a single base off, so this may be a read error. The CDR3 nucleotides are TGTGCCAGCAGTCCTCGGACAGGCAATCAGCTCCAGCATTTT. Translating gives CASSPRTGNQLQHF. The V call is TRBV27, the J call TRBJ1-5; 7 nucleotides align to TRBD1. The germline V gene has CDR1 MNHEY and CDR2 SMNVEV (reference sequence). The CDR3 runs 14 residues.

The table lists this clonotype with many counts. The chain couples TRBV7-9 to TRBJ1-1, with D uncertain. Germline loops: CDR1 SEHNR, CDR2 FQNEAQ (reference sequence). The CDR3 totals 12 residues. V was pared by 3 bases and J by 4 bases, with 6 bases between. The CDR3 reads CASSFMSTEAFF. CDR3 DNA sequence: TGTGCCAGCAGCTTTATGAGCACTGAAGCTTTCTTT.

Worth noting for this clonotype: An end of the junction does not agree with germline; a read error may underlie this. The gene calls are TRBV6-5 and TRBJ2-3; perhaps TRBD1 as D (7 bases). Germline V gene data show CDR1 as MNHEY and CDR2 as SVGAGI. The CDR3 extends over 16 amino acids. The CDR3 DNA is TGTGCCAGCAGCGGTACTTCACTCGCGGGGACAGATGCGCAGTATTTT. Translating gives CASSGTSLAGTDAQYF.

The gene calls are TRBV29-1 and TRBJ2-3; 7 bases align to TRBD2. Germline CDR1 and CDR2: SQVTM and ANQGSEA. V trimming: 7 bases; J trimming: 5 bases; junction bases outside the gene matches: 6. The CDR3 extends over 12 amino acids. The CDR3 loop is CSARGELDTQYF. The CDR3 DNA follows: TGCAGCGCCCGGGGGGAGTTAGATACGCAGTATTTT.

The rearrangement uses TRBV20-1 and TRBJ2-7; 8 bases align to TRBD2. The CDR3 covers 13 residues. Germline trimming cut 4 bases from V and 3 bases from J; bases unmatched to any gene: 5. In germline, CDR1 is DFQATT, CDR2 SNEGSKA (reference sequence). The CDR3 DNA is TGCAGTGCTACCAGCGGGGGCATCTACGAGCAGTACTTC. Its translation: CSATSGGIYEQYF.

This clonotype was counted ten times or more. The chain links TRBV20-1 to TRBJ2-7; D is undetermined. CDR3 size: 13 residues. Trimming stripped 5 bases from V and 0 bases from J, with 11 bases between. Germline CDR1 and CDR2: DFQATT and SNEGSKA (reference sequence). This CDR3 is CSALGVSSYEQYF. The DNA of the CDR3 is TGCAGTGCTTTAGGCGTAAGCTCCTACGAGCAGTACTTC.

This chain links TRBV20-1 with TRBJ2-7; D tentatively fits TRBD1 or TRBD2 (6 bases each). V lost 4 bases, J lost 4 bases, and 20 bases lay in between. CDR3 size: 15 residues. The germline V gene encodes CDR1 DFQATT and CDR2 SNEGSKA (reference sequence). In DNA, the CDR3 is TGCAGTGCTAAGGAAGGGGGGCAGGGGATTTACGAGCAGTACTTC. Protein: CSAKEGGQGIYEQYF.

In regard to this clonotype: At one boundary the junction diverges from the germline segment, which might be a read error. The chain combines TRBV11-2 with TRBJ2-1; TRBD2 might be the D (6 bases). The CDR3 totals 14 residues. Per germline, CDR1 SGHAT and CDR2 FQNNGV. The chain's CDR3 is CASRRAGQESEQFF. The CDR3 DNA reads as TGCGCCAGCAGGAGGGCAGGGCAAGAAAGTGAGCAGTTCTTC.

A remark on this clonotype: Being one base from a much bigger clone, this may be a read error. The rearrangement uses TRBV6-2 or TRBV6-3 and TRBJ2-7; D gene uncertain. The germline V gene encodes CDR1 MNHEY and CDR2 SVGEGT. The CDR3 totals 11 residues. This CDR3 reads CASRTAYERYF. CDR3 DNA: TGTGCCAGCAGGACTGCCTACGAGCGGTACTTC.

This chain joins TRBV6-2 or TRBV6-3 and TRBJ2-1, with D possibly TRBD1 on 6 matching bases. V lost 10 bases and J 0 bases, leaving 13 bases between the germline ends. Germline assignment: CDR1 MNHEY and CDR2 SVGEGT. The CDR3 is 14 amino acids. CDR3: CATHRDISYNEQFF. The DNA of the CDR3 is TGTGCCACCCACCGGGACATCTCCTACAATGAGCAGTTCTTC.

The sample holds many counts of this clonotype. V gene TRBV24-1 combines with J gene TRBJ2-3, with D perhaps matching TRBD2 (6 bases). The ends were cut back, 4 bases at V and 1 base at J, with 8 bases in the middle. CDR1 KGHDR and CDR2 SFDVKD come from the germline V gene. This CDR3 contains 14 residues. The DNA for the CDR3 is TGTGCCACCAGTGAGGGGGGAGGCACAGATACGCAGTATTTT. This codes for CATSEGGGTDTQYF.

The J gene is TRBJ2-3, the V gene TRBV12-3 or TRBV12-4; 9 positions agree with TRBD1. This CDR3 has 15 residues. The V gene end was trimmed by 5 bases and the J gene end by 5 bases; junction bases not matched to a gene: 8. The CDR3 reads CASSAPGQGLDTQYF. For the CDR3, the DNA is TGTGCCAGCAGTGCCCCGGGACAGGGTTTAGATACGCAGTATTTT.

This clonotype has a count of ten or more. The J gene is TRBJ2-7, the V gene TRBV28, with 9 bases lining up with TRBD1. Germline-derived CDR1 and CDR2 are MDHEN and SYDVKM. The length of the CDR3 is 20 residues. The J segment lost 3 bases and the V segment lost 2 bases, leaving 20 bases of the junction unmatched. The CDR3 bases are TGTGCCAGCAGTTTAGGGACAGGGATCCTTGAAGTCCTACCTCACTACGAGCAGTACTTC. Translation: CASSLGTGILEVLPHYEQYF.

This clonotype was seen at least ten times. The gene calls are TRBV12-3 or TRBV12-4 and TRBJ1-5; D unresolved. CDR3 length: 15 residues. Between the trimmed V and J ends, which lost 5 bases and 1 base, there was a span of 12 bases. The CDR3 sequence is CASSPGPRSNQPQHF. In DNA, the CDR3 is TGTGCCAGCAGTCCCGGCCCACGCAGCAATCAGCCCCAGCATTTT.

Comment on this clonotype: The conserved phenylalanine or tryptophan normally closing the CDR3 is absent here, so this likely arose from a read error. The V and J genes are TRBV18 and TRBJ1-5; 9 nucleotides align to TRBD1. The length of the CDR3 is 15 residues. Germline trimming cut 3 bases from V and 5 bases from J; bases unmatched to any gene: 5. CDR1 is KGHSH, CDR2 LQKENI, per germline. CDR3 in amino acids: CASSPGQGSYQPQHL. The CDR3 DNA reads TGTGCCAGCTCACCCGGACAGGGGTCTTATCAGCCCCAGCATCTT.

This clonotype turned up a few times. The junction departs from germline at one end; a sequencing error may be responsible. The chain carries TRBV4-1 and TRBJ1-5, with D perhaps matching TRBD1 (5 bases). The CDR3 spans 16 residues. Germline CDR1 reads MGHRA; CDR2 reads YSYEKL. CDR3 sequence reads: CTSSPEPGLSNQPQHF. Written as DNA, the CDR3 is TGCACCAGCAGCCCGGAGCCAGGGCTTAGCAATCAGCCCCAGCATTTT.

CDR3 amino acids: CASSSGGGYEQFF. CDR3 DNA: TGTGCCAGCAGCTCCGGCGGTGGCTATGAGCAGTTCTTC. The J gene is TRBJ2-1, the V gene TRBV7-2; D call uncertain. Trimming shortened V by 4 bases and J by 8 bases, and 12 bases separated the two germline ends. Germline CDR1 is SGHTA and CDR2 is FQGNSA. This CDR3 has 13 residues.

This clonotype was counted ten times or more. This chain joins TRBV29-1 and TRBJ1-3, with D uncertain. The CDR3 covers 14 residues. The V and J ends lost 3 bases and 0 bases respectively, with 9 bases between them. Germline V gene sequence: CDR1 SQVTM, CDR2 ANQGSEA. The DNA of the CDR3 is TGCAGCGTTGAGACGGCAGGCTCTGGAAACACCATATATTTT. It encodes CSVETAGSGNTIYF.

A note on this clonotype: This may arise from a read error, as a much more abundant clone is one base away. The chain has TRBV28 and TRBJ2-6; D call uncertain. Trimming cost V 8 bases and J 0 bases, with 17 bases left between them. CDR1 and CDR2 from the germline V gene are MDHEN and SYDVKM. CDR3 length: 17 amino acids. CDR3 sequence reads: CASGWRIKSSGANVLTF. CDR3 nucleotides: TGTGCCAGCGGTTGGCGCATTAAGAGCTCTGGGGCCAACGTCCTGACTTTC.

This clonotype has ten or more counts. The chain is built from TRBV12-3 or TRBV12-4 and TRBJ1-1, with D possibly TRBD1 on 5 matching bases. The CDR3 is 14 amino acids. The germline V and J ends were trimmed by 6 bases and 1 base, with 12 bases remaining between them. The CDR3 loop is CASSPSGANTEAFF. DNA for the CDR3: TGTGCCAGCAGCCCCTCCGGGGCGAACACTGAAGCTTTCTTT.

This clonotype was seen ten or more times. The chain has TRBV30 and TRBJ2-1; TRBD1 matches 7 bases. The germline CDR1 and CDR2 sequences are GTSNPN and SVGIG (reference sequence). V lost 8 bases and J lost 2; bases outside the gene matches: 9. This CDR3 contains 14 residues. CDR3 in DNA: TGTGCCGGAAATACAGGGGTACCCTACAATGAGCAGTTCTTC. Its protein is CAGNTGVPYNEQFF.

The chain uses TRBV12-3 or TRBV12-4 and TRBJ1-1; D possibly corresponds to TRBD1 (6 bases). Trimming stripped 7 bases from V and 1 base from J, with 16 bases between. The CDR3 consists of 15 residues. The CDR3 reads CASTLGGGGNTEAFF. CDR3 DNA sequence: TGTGCCAGCACTCTTGGGGGCGGGGGGAACACTGAAGCTTTCTTT.

This clonotype was observed at least ten times. The CDR3 reads CAWQSGTEETQYF. CDR3 DNA: TGTGCCTGGCAATCCGGGACAGAAGAGACCCAGTACTTC. The chain links TRBV30 to TRBJ2-5, with TRBD1 identical over 7 bases. Germline CDR1 GTSNPN, CDR2 SVGIG (reference sequence). The V gene end was trimmed by 5 bases and the J gene end by 3 bases; junction bases not matched to a gene: 6. The CDR3 is made up of 13 amino acids.